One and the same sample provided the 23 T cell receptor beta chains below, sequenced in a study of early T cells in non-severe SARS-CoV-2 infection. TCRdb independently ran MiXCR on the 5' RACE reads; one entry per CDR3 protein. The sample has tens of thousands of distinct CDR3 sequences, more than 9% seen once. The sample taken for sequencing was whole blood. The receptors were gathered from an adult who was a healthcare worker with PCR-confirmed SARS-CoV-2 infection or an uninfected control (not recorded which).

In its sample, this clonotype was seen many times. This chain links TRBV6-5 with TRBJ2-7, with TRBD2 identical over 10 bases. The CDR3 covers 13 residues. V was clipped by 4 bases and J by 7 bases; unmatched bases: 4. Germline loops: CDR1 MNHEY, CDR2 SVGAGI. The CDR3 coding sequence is TGTGCCAGCAGTTCACTAGCGGGGTGGGAGCAGTACTTC. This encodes CASSSLAGWEQYF.

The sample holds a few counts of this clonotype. The chain's CDR3 is CASSLGQGRSPLHF. As DNA, the CDR3 is TGTGCCAGCAGCCTAGGACAGGGAAGGTCACCCCTCCACTTT. This chain uses TRBV6-6 with TRBJ1-6, with 8 bases matching TRBD1. The CDR3 loop spans 14 amino acids. The V gene's germline CDR1 is MNHNY and CDR2 SVGAGI (reference sequence). The V and J ends lost 6 bases and 10 bases, in that order; junction bases with no gene match: 8.

This CDR3 is CASSQDLRDSLTYEQYF. The CDR3 DNA reads TGTGCCAGCAGCCAAGATCTCAGGGACAGCCTTACCTACGAGCAGTACTTC. The chain joins TRBV3-1 to TRBJ2-7; 7 bases line up with TRBD1. Per germline, CDR1 LGHDT and CDR2 YNNKEL (reference sequence). The length of the CDR3 is 17 residues. The J segment lost 2 bases and the V segment lost 0 bases, leaving 10 bases of the junction unmatched.

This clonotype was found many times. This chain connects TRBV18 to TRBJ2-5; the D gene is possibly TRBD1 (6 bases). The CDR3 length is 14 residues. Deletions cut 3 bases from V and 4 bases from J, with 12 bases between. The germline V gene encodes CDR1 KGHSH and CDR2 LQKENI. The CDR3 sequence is CASSPATGRETQYF. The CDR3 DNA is TGTGCCAGCTCACCCGCGACAGGAAGAGAGACCCAGTACTTC.

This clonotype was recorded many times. CDR3 sequence (DNA): TGTGCCAGCTCACCAGGGGGTGGTTACGAGCAGTACTTC. Amino acids: CASSPGGGYEQYF. The chain joins TRBV18 to TRBJ2-7; either TRBD1 or TRBD2 may supply D (5 bases each). Germline CDR1 and CDR2: KGHSH and LQKENI. Trimming took off 2 bases at V and 4 bases at J, with 9 bases between the two ends. The CDR3 contains 13 residues.

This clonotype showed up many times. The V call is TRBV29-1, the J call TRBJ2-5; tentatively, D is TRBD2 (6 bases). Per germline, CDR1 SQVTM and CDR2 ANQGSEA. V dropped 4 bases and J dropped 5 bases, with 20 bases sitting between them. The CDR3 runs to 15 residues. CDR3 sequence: CSVADPGGARETQYF. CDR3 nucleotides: TGCAGCGTTGCGGACCCCGGGGGTGCGAGGGAGACCCAGTACTTC.

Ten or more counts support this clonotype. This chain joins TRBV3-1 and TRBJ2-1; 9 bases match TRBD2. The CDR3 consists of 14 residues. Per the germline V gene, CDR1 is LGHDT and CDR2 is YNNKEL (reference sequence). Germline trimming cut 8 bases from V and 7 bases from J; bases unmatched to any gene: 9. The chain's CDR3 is CASWGSGSRNEQFF. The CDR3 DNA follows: TGTGCCAGCTGGGGTAGCGGGAGTAGAAATGAGCAGTTCTTC.

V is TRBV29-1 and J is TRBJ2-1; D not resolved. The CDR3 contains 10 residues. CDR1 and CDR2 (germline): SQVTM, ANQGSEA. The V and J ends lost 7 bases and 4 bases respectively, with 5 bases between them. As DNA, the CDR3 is TGCAGCGCCCTATACAATGAGCAGTTCTTC. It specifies CSALYNEQFF.

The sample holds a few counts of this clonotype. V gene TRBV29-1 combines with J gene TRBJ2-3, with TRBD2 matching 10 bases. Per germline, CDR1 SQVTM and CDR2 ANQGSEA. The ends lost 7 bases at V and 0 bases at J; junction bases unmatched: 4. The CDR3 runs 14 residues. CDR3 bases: TGCAGCGGTTCGACTAGCGGGAGCACAGATACGCAGTATTTT. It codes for CSGSTSGSTDTQYF.

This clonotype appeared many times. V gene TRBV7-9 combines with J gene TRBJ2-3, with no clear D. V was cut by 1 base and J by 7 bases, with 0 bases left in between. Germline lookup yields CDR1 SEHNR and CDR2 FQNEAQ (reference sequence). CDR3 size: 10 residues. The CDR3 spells CASSLDTQYF. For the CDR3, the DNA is TGTGCCAGCAGCTTAGATACGCAGTATTTT.

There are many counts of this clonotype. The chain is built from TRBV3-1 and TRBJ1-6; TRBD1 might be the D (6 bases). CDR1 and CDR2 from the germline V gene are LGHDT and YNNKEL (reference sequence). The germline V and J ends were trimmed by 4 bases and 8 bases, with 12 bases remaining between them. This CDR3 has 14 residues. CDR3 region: CASSPTGGDSPLHF. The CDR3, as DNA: TGTGCCAGCAGCCCGACAGGTGGCGATTCACCCCTCCACTTT.

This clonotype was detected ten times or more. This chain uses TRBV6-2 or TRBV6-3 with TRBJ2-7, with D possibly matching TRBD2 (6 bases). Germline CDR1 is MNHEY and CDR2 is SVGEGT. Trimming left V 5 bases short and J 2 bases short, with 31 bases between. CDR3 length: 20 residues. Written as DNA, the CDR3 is TGTGCCAGCAGTCTCCGGCCCGGGACTGGATACCTCCTAAGGACCTACGAGCAGTACTTC. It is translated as CASSLRPGTGYLLRTYEQYF.

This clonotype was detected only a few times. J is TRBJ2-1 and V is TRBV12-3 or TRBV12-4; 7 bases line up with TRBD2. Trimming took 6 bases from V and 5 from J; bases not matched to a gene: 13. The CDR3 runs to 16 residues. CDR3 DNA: TGTGCCAGCAGCTCCTTTGGCGGGAGTCCCCACAATGAGCAGTTCTTC. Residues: CASSSFGGSPHNEQFF.

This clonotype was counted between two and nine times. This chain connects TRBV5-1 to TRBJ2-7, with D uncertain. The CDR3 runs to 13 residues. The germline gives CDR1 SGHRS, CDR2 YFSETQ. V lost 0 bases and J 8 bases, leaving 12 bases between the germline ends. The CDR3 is CASSLEAVTKQYF. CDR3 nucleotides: TGCGCCAGCAGCTTGGAGGCGGTTACGAAGCAGTACTTC.

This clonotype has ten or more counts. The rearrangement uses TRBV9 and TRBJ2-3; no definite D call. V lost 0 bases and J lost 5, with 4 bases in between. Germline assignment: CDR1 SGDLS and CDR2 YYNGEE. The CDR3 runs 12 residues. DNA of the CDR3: TGTGCCAGCAGCGTAGATGGAGATACGCAGTATTTT. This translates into CASSVDGDTQYF.

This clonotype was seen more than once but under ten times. This CDR3 reads CSVETVTGELFF. CDR3 in DNA: TGCAGCGTTGAAACAGTCACCGGGGAGCTGTTTTTT. V usage is TRBV29-1 and J usage is TRBJ2-2, with D unresolved. The germline CDR1 and CDR2 sequences are SQVTM and ANQGSEA. Trimming shortened V by 2 bases and J by 4 bases, and 5 bases separated the two germline ends. CDR3 length: 12 amino acids.

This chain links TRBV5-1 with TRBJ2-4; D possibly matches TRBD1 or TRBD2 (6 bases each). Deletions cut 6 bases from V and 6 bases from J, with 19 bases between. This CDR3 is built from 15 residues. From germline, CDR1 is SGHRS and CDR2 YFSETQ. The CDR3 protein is CASNDPSGGPNIQYF. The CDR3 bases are TGCGCCAGCAACGATCCTTCCGGGGGCCCAAACATTCAGTACTTC.

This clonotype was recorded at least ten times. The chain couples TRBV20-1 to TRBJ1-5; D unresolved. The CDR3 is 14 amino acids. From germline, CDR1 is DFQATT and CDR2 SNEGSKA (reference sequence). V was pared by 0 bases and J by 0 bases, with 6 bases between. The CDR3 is CSARDGFSNQPQHF. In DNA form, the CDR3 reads TGCAGTGCTAGAGATGGATTTAGCAATCAGCCCCAGCATTTT.

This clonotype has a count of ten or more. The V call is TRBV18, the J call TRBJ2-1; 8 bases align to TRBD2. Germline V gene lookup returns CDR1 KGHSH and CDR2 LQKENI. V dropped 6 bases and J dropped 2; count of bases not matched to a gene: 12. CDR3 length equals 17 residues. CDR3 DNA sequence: TGTGCCAGCTCCCTTCTTGTAACTAGCGGAACCTACAATGAGCAGTTCTTC. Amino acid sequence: CASSLLVTSGTYNEQFF.

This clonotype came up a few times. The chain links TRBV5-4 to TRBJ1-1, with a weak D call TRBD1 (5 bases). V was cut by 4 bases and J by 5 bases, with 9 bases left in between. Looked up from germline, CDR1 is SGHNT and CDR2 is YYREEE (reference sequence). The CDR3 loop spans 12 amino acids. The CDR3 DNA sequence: TGTGCCAGCAGCGGGGCGGGGACTGAAGCTTTCTTT. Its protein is CASSGAGTEAFF.

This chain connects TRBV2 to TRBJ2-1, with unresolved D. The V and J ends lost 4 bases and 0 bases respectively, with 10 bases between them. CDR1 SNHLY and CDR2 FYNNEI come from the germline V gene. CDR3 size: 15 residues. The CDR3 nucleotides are TGTGCCAGCAGTGGGCCGGTTCGCTCCTACAATGAGCAGTTCTTC. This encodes CASSGPVRSYNEQFF.

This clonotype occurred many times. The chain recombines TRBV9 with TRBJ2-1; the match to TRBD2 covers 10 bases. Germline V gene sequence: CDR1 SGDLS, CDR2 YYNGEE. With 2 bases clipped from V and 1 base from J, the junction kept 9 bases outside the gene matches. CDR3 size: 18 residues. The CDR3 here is CASSVGLAGVGSYNEQFF. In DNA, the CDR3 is TGTGCCAGCAGCGTCGGGCTAGCGGGAGTAGGGTCCTACAATGAGCAGTTCTTC.

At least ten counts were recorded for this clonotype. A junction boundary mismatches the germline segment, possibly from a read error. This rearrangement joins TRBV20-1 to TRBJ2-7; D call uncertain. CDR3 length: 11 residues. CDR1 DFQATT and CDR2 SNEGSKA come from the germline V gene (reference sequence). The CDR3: CSASDGNKLCF. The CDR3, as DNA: TGCAGTGCTAGTGACGGCAATAAGCTCTGCTTC.